This passage covers 30 T cell receptor beta chains from one sample sequenced in a study of blood T cells in healthy people across ages. With a J-beta primer mix and a sample-barcoded 5' primer, a second PCR ran about 7 to 11 cycles. One entry per CDR3 protein, called by TCRdb with MiXCR from the 5' RACE reads. The sample lists 1 million to 1.2 million distinct CDR3 sequences; roughly two fifths were seen once. Sequencing was performed on blood. Every receptor here comes from a young man in good health.

This clonotype was counted only a few times. The V gene is TRBV27, the J gene TRBJ1-6; D remains ambiguous. This CDR3 has 13 amino acids. Germline loops: CDR1 MNHEY, CDR2 SMNVEV (reference sequence). V lost 4 bases to trimming and J lost 7 bases, with 8 bases between them. The CDR3 bases are TGTGCCAGCAGTTACGGGCGGAATTCACCCCTCCACTTT. Residues: CASSYGRNSPLHF.

Only one count was recorded for this clonotype. The chain uses TRBV7-2 and TRBJ1-1, with D possibly matching TRBD1 (5 bases). CDR1 is SGHTA and CDR2 is FQGNSA in the germline V gene. V dropped 8 bases and J dropped 3 bases, with 16 bases sitting between them. The CDR3 extends over 14 amino acids. CDR3 loop: CASLRVPQDTEAFF. CDR3 DNA sequence: TGTGCCAGCCTCAGGGTTCCCCAAGACACTGAAGCTTTCTTT.

This CDR3 is CASSLGQGMHEQYF. CDR3 nucleotide sequence: TGCGCCAGCAGCTTAGGACAGGGTATGCACGAGCAGTACTTC. The V gene is TRBV5-1, the J gene TRBJ2-7, with 8 bases identical to TRBD1. The CDR3 consists of 14 residues. J gave up 5 bases and V 2 bases, and 6 bases lay outside the gene matches. Per germline, CDR1 SGHRS and CDR2 YFSETQ.

The rearrangement uses TRBV11-1 and TRBJ2-7; unclear D gene. Trimming took off 3 bases at V and 1 base at J, with 7 bases between the two ends. CDR1 and CDR2 from the germline V gene are SGHAT and FQDESV (reference sequence). This CDR3 comprises 13 residues. CDR3 nucleotide sequence: TGTGCCAGCAGCTTTCAGCCTTCCTACGAGCAGTACTTC. This sequence encodes CASSFQPSYEQYF.

V and J are TRBV4-1 and TRBJ1-4, with TRBD1 as a possible D gene (6 bases). CDR1 and CDR2 from the germline V gene are MGHRA and YSYEKL. There are 15 residues in the CDR3. With 3 bases removed from V and 8 bases from J, the gap between germline ends came to 16 bases. CDR3 in amino acids: CASSHVRGEKEKLFF. The CDR3 nucleotides read TGCGCCAGCAGCCACGTGAGGGGGGAGAAAGAAAAACTGTTTTTT.

The rearrangement joins TRBV18 to TRBJ1-2; perhaps TRBD1 as D (6 bases). Germline V gives CDR1 KGHSH, CDR2 LQKENI. The CDR3 loop spans 17 amino acids. Trimming stripped 8 bases from V and 4 bases from J, with 26 bases between. The CDR3 nucleotides read TGTGCCAGCGACACCAGGCGGGACAAGGCTGAATTCTATGGCTACACCTTC. This translates into CASDTRRDKAEFYGYTF.

This clonotype was observed many times. The chain employs TRBV12-3 or TRBV12-4 and TRBJ2-3; 8 positions match TRBD1. V lost 8 bases, J lost 10 bases, and 11 bases stayed unmatched. CDR3 length equals 13 residues. CDR3 DNA: TGTGCCAGCGGATTTCACATACAGGGGGCGCAGTATTTT. It yields the protein CASGFHIQGAQYF.

This CDR3 reads CSVRPGTGELFF. The CDR3 nucleotides read TGCAGCGTTCGCCCAGGCACCGGGGAGCTGTTTTTT. The V call is TRBV29-1, the J call TRBJ2-2; D is unresolved. From germline, CDR1 is SQVTM and CDR2 ANQGSEA. V was trimmed by 5 bases and J by 4 bases, leaving 8 bases between them. The CDR3 spans 12 residues.

V and J are TRBV10-3 and TRBJ1-1; 9 nucleotides align to TRBD1. The CDR3 is 14 amino acids. Germline CDR1 and CDR2: ENHRY and SYGVKD. V shed 9 bases and J 3 bases; nucleotides not matched to a gene: 8. The CDR3 DNA reads TGTGCCATTAGGGGGGACAGGGAGGACACTGAAGCTTTCTTT. The encoded protein is CAIRGDREDTEAFF.

The J gene is TRBJ2-5, the V gene TRBV7-2; D gene ambiguous. The J call may not be correct, given that the DNA end is closer to TRBJ2-7. This CDR3 contains 14 residues. Germline CDR1 and CDR2: SGHTA and FQGNSA. CDR3 in DNA: TGTGCCAGCAGCTTAGACGGCACTCTGGACGAGCAGTACTTC. Residues: CASSLDGTLDEQYF.

The chain links TRBV7-9 to TRBJ2-2; 10 bases agree with TRBD1. Unmatched junction bases numbered 6, after V lost 5 bases and J lost 3 bases. Germline CDR1 SEHNR, CDR2 FQNEAQ (reference sequence). The CDR3 totals 16 residues. CDR3 coding DNA: TGTGCCAGCAGCCCGGACAGGGGGTATCACACCGGGGAGCTGTTTTTT. This gives the protein CASSPDRGYHTGELFF.

As concerns this clonotype: The junction shows a germline mismatch at one end, possibly a read error. The J gene is TRBJ2-2, the V gene TRBV12-3 or TRBV12-4; 8 nucleotides agree with TRBD1. This CDR3 is built from 19 residues. CDR3 nucleotides: TGTGCCAGCAGTTCCGTCCCGGGACAGGCCGGAGGGAACACCGGGGAGATGTTTTTT. This codes for CASSSVPGQAGGNTGEMFF.

Many counts were recorded for this clonotype. The rearrangement links TRBV7-2 to TRBJ1-5; D is possibly TRBD1 (5 bases). Germline CDR1 SGHTA, CDR2 FQGNSA. The CDR3 runs 13 residues. With 5 bases removed from V and 1 base from J, the gap between germline ends came to 6 bases. The DNA for the CDR3 is TGTGCCAGCAGCCGACAGAGCAATCAGCCCCAGCATTTT. It specifies CASSRQSNQPQHF.

The sample holds many counts of this clonotype. CDR3 in amino acids: CSASLGRAFGYTF. The CDR3, as DNA: TGCAGTGCTAGTTTAGGCAGGGCCTTTGGCTACACCTTC. The chain combines TRBV20-1 with TRBJ1-2; TRBD1 is a possible D gene (5 bases). Germline V CDR1 and CDR2: DFQATT, SNEGSKA (reference sequence). The CDR3 sequence is 13 residues long. V dropped 3 bases and J dropped 7 bases, with 15 bases sitting between them.

The chain couples TRBV2 to TRBJ2-5; D gene unclear. The CDR3 sequence is 12 residues long. Germline V gene sequence: CDR1 SNHLY, CDR2 FYNNEI. V lost 8 bases to trimming and J lost 4 bases, with 11 bases between them. CDR3 amino acids: CASLKLGETQYF. DNA of the CDR3: TGTGCCAGCTTAAAGTTAGGAGAGACCCAGTACTTC.

This clonotype was found many times. This CDR3 is CSAGLGQLSPQYF. For the CDR3, the DNA is TGCAGTGCTGGACTGGGGCAGTTAAGTCCGCAGTATTTT. The chain combines TRBV20-1 with TRBJ2-3; D tentatively fits TRBD1 or TRBD2 (5 bases each). This CDR3 contains 13 residues. Per germline, CDR1 DFQATT and CDR2 SNEGSKA (reference sequence). Trimming pared 5 bases from V and 10 bases from J, leaving 19 bases between.

This sequence joins TRBV2 and TRBJ2-7; the D gene is possibly TRBD1 (5 bases). This CDR3 contains 16 residues. CDR1 is SNHLY and CDR2 is FYNNEI in the germline V gene. V dropped 3 bases and J dropped 1 base, with 16 bases sitting between them. CDR3 nucleotides: TGTGCCAGCAGTGACCCCGAAGGCAGGGTTTCCTACGAGCAGTACTTC. It translates to CASSDPEGRVSYEQYF.

This clonotype showed up just a few times. J is TRBJ2-5 and V is TRBV28, with 7 bases that match TRBD2. This CDR3 contains 15 residues. Germline lookup yields CDR1 MDHEN and CDR2 SYDVKM. V lost 5 bases and J lost 2; bases outside the gene matches: 8. CDR3 bases: TGTGCCAGCAGTCCAACACGGGACTATCAAGAGACCCAGTACTTC. It is translated as CASSPTRDYQETQYF. Full variable domain (outside the CDR3, taken from reference TRBV28 and TRBJ2-5): DVKVTQSSRYLVKRTGEKVFLECVQDMDHENMFWYRQDPGLGLRLIYFSYDVKMKEKGDIPEGYSVSREKKERFSLILESASTNQTSMYLCASSPTRDYQETQYFGPGTRLLVL.

This clonotype was counted a few times. The rearrangement joins TRBV19 to TRBJ1-2; D unresolved. V gave up 0 bases and J gave up 6 bases, with 14 bases separating them. This CDR3 comprises 15 residues. CDR1 and CDR2 from the germline V gene are LNHDA and SQIVND (reference sequence). CDR3 residues: CASSIDLGQLDGYTF. Here the CDR3 DNA reads TGTGCCAGTAGTATAGATCTCGGCCAACTCGATGGCTACACCTTC.

J is TRBJ2-5 and V is TRBV27; no definite D call. The DNA end is a closer match to TRBJ2-7, so the J assignment may be wrong. The CDR3 length is 13 residues. Germline CDR1 and CDR2: MNHEY and SMNVEV (reference sequence). The CDR3 DNA is TGTGCCAGCAGCCCTAAACTTGGGTACGAGCAGTACTTC. Amino acids: CASSPKLGYEQYF.

This clonotype was recorded a few times. V gene TRBV29-1 combines with J gene TRBJ1-2; D is uncertain. CDR3 length: 13 residues. Germline assignment: CDR1 SQVTM and CDR2 ANQGSEA. V was cut by 4 bases and J by 4 bases, with 13 bases left in between. The CDR3 here is CSVVAGLGYGYTF. CDR3 in DNA: TGCAGCGTTGTTGCAGGTCTGGGCTATGGCTACACCTTC.

This clonotype was observed many times. The CDR3 DNA follows: TGCAGCGTCAAATCGGGACAGGGGAACAATGAGCAGTTCTTC. This gives the protein CSVKSGQGNNEQFF. The rearrangement links TRBV29-1 to TRBJ2-1; 10 bases fit TRBD1. This CDR3 is 14 amino acids long. Germline loops: CDR1 SQVTM, CDR2 ANQGSEA. Germline trimming cut 6 bases from V and 5 bases from J; bases unmatched to any gene: 7.

The chain carries TRBV24-1 and TRBJ2-1; D gene uncertain. This CDR3 region has 13 residues. The germline gives CDR1 KGHDR, CDR2 SFDVKD. Trimming cost V 6 bases and J 9 bases, with 14 bases left between them. Here the CDR3 DNA reads TGTGCCACCAGTAGGCTCGAAGCGAGTGAGCAGTTCTTC. It is translated as CATSRLEASEQFF.

This clonotype was counted between two and nine times. The V call is TRBV10-3, the J call TRBJ2-2, with 9 positions matching TRBD2. CDR1 and CDR2 (germline): ENHRY, SYGVKD. Unmatched junction bases numbered 5, after V lost 2 bases and J lost 4 bases. The CDR3 contains 16 residues. The CDR3 sequence is CAISEPSGAATGELFF. The DNA of the CDR3 is TGTGCCATCAGTGAGCCTAGCGGGGCGGCCACCGGGGAGCTGTTTTTT.

On this clonotype itself: An end of the junction differs from the germline gene, which may be a read error. The chain is built from TRBV7-9 and TRBJ1-1; D gene ambiguous. This CDR3 comprises 15 residues. From germline, CDR1 is SEHNR and CDR2 FQNEAQ (reference sequence). The CDR3 DNA sequence: TGTGCCGGCAGCTTGCCCCGCTCCATGAACACTGAAGCTTTCTTT. It codes for CAGSLPRSMNTEAFF.

In regard to this clonotype: An end of the junction differs from the germline gene, which may be a read error. The gene calls are TRBV7-4 and TRBJ2-1; the D is unclear. Germline lookup yields CDR1 SGHVT and CDR2 SQSDAQ. The CDR3 is 13 residues long. The CDR3 bases are TGTGCCAGCAGCCGGAGCGAATACAATGGGCAGTTCTTC. This encodes CASSRSEYNGQFF. Drawing the rest from reference TRBV7-4 and TRBJ2-1, the complete variable domain is GAGVSQSPRYKVAKRGRDVALRCDSISGHVTLYWYRQTLGQGSEVLTYSQSDAQRDKSGRPSGRFSAERPERSVSTLKIQRTEQGDSAVYLCASSRSEYNGQFFGPGTRLTVL.

This sequence joins TRBV10-3 and TRBJ1-2; the match to TRBD1 covers 9 bases. This CDR3 is 13 amino acids long. V trimming: 10 bases; J trimming: 6 bases; junction bases outside the gene matches: 9. CDR1 and CDR2 (germline): ENHRY, SYGVKD. The CDR3 loop reads CATVGQGSNGYTF. The CDR3, as DNA: TGTGCCACCGTAGGACAGGGGTCGAATGGCTACACCTTC.

The genes are TRBV4-2 and TRBJ2-5, with 14 bases identical to TRBD2. J was trimmed by 0 bases and V by 0 bases; bases with no gene match: 6. The germline CDR1 and CDR2 sequences are LGHNA and YNFKEQ. The CDR3 loop spans 19 amino acids. CDR3 protein: CASSQDGGLAGGNQETQYF. DNA for the CDR3: TGTGCCAGCAGCCAAGACGGTGGACTAGCGGGGGGCAACCAAGAGACCCAGTACTTC.

This chain links TRBV3-1 with TRBJ2-6, with 7 bases lining up with TRBD1. Looked up from germline, CDR1 is LGHDT and CDR2 is YNNKEL (reference sequence). V lost 5 bases and J lost 4; bases outside the gene matches: 5. CDR3 length equals 15 residues. The CDR3, as DNA: TGTGCCAGCAGCAACAGGGGAGTGGGGGCCAACGTCCTGACTTTC. Protein: CASSNRGVGANVLTF.

This clonotype was seen just once. The chain joins TRBV7-9 to TRBJ2-2; the match to TRBD1 covers 8 bases. V was pared by 8 bases and J by 4 bases, with 18 bases of the junction left unmatched. The germline V gene has CDR1 SEHNR and CDR2 FQNEAQ (reference sequence). The CDR3 covers 18 residues. The CDR3 nucleotides are TGTGCCAGCGGCCCGAGACAGGGGCTTGGGTCAAGCACCGGGGAGCTGTTTTTT. Protein sequence: CASGPRQGLGSSTGELFF.